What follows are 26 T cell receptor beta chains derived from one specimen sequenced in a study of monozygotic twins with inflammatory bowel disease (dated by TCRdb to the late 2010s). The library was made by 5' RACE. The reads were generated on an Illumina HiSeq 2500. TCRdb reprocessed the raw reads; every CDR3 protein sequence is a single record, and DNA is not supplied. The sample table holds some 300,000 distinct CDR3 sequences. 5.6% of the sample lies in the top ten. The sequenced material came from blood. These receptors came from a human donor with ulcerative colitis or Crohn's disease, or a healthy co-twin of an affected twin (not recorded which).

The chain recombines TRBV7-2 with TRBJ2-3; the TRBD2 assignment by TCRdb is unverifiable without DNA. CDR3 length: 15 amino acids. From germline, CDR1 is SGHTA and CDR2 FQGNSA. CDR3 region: CAMALAGRSTDTQYF.

The CDR3 sequence: CASVGGLTEQFF. The rearrangement uses TRBV28 and TRBJ2-1; no DNA is available, so the TRBD2 call from TCRdb remains unchecked. The germline gives CDR1 MDHEN, CDR2 SYDVKM. This CDR3 is 12 amino acids long.

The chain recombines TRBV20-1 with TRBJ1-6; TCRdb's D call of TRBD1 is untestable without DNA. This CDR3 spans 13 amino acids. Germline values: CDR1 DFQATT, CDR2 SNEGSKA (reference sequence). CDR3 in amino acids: CSAKMDTNSPLHF.

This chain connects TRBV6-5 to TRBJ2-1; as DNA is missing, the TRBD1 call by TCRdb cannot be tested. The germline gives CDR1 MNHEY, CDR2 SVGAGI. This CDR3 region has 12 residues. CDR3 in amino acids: CASSQDSARQFF.

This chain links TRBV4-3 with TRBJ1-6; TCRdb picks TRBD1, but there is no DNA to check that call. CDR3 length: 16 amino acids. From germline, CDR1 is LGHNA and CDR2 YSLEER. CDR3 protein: CASSQRTGAYNSPLHF.

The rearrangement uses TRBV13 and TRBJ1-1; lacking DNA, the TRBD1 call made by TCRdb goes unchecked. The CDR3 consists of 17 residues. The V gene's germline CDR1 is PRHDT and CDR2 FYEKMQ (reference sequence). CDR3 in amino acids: CASSERRTGAVITEAFF.

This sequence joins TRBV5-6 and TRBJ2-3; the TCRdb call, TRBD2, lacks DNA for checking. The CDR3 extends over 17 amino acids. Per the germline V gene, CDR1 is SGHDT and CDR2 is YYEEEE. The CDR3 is CASSLRRPKSGTDTQYF.

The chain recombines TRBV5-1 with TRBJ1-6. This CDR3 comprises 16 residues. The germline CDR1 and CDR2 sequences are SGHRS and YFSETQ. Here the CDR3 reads CASSLEGRRDNSPLHF. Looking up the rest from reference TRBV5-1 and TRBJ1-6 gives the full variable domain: KAGVTQTPRYLIKTRGQQVTLSCSPISGHRSVSWYQQTPGQGLQFLFEYFSETQRNKGNFPGRFSGRQFSNSRSEMNVSTLELGDSALYLCASSLEGRRDNSPLHFGNGTRLTVT.

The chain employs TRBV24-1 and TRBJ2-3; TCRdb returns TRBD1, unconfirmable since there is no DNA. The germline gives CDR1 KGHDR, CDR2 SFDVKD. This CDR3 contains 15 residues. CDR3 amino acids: CATSDTGKLTDTQYF.

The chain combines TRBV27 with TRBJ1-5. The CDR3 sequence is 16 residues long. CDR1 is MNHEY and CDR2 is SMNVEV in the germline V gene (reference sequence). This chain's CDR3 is CASSQTGRARGQPQHF.

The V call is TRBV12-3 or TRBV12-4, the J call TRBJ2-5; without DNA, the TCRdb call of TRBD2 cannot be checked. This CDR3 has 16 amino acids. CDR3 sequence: CASSLGGTSGKETQYF.

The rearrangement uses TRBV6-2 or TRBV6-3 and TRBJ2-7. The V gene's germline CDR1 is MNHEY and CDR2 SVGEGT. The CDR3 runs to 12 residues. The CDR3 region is CASSTSFNEQYF.

The CDR3 protein is CASMREGSFDYGYTF. V usage is TRBV27 and J usage is TRBJ1-2. The CDR3 is 15 residues long. Germline lookup yields CDR1 MNHEY and CDR2 SMNVEV (reference sequence).

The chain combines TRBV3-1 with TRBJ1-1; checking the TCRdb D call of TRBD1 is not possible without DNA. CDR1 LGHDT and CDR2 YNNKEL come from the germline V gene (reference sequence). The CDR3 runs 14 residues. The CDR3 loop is CASSPWGANTEAFF.

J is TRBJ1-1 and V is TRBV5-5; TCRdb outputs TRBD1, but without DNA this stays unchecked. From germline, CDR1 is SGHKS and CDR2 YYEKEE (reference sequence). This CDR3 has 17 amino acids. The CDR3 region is CASTSRGGIGAGDEAFF.

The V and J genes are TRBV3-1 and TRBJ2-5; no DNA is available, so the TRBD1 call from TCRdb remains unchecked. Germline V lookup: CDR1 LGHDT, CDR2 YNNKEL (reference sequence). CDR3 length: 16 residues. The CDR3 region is CASNPREGLVAETQYF.

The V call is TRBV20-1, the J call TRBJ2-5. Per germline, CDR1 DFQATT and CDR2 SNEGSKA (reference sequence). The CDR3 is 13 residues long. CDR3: CSARSGKQETQYF.

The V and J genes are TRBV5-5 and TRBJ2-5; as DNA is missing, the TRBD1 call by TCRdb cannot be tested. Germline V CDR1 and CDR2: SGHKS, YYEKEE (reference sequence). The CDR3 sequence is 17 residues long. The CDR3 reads CASSLAPRSGVKETQYF.

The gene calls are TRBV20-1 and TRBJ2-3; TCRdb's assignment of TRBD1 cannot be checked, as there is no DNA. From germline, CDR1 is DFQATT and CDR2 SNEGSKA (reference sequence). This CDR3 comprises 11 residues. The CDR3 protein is CSAKRGEGQYF.

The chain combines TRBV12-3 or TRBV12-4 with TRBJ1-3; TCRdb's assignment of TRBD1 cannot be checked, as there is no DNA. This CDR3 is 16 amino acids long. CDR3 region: CASSLRDHLDGNTIYF.

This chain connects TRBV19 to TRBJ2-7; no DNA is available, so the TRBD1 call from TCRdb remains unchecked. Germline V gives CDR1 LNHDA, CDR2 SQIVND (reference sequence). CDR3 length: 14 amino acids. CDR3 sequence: CASSITGQAYEQYF.

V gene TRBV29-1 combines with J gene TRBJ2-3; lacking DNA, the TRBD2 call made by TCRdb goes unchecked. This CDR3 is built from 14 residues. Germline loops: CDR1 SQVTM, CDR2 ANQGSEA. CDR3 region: CSEKGAGGTDTQYF.

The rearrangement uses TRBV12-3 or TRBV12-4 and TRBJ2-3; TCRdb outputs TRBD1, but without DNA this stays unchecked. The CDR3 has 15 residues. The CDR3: CASRKQEDSTDTQYF.

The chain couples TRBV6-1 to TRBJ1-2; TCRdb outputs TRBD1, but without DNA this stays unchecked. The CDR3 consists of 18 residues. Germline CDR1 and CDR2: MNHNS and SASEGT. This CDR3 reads CASSPRPPTGGLGYGYTF.

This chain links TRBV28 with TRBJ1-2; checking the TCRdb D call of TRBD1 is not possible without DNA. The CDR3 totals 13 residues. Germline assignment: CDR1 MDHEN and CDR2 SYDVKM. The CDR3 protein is CASGDRRSYGYTF.

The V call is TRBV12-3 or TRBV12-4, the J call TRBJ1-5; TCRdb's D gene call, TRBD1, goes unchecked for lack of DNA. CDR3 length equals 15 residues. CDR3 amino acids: CASSLEGGGSQPQHF.